This T cell receptor (gamma chain) emerged from a study of gamma delta lymphoproliferative disorders and STAT genes. Overall study: At least 50 ng of genomic DNA went into each LymphoTrack Dx TCRG Assay library. Delta libraries were made per EuroClonality-NGS working group procedure. Notes on the study in general: Apart from a couple of gamma clonotypes, major patient clonotypes were public. Patient-control comparisons may be limited by differing T cell maturation stages.

TCRdb processed the multiplex PCR reads again with the CATT caller. This sample carries 700 to 850 gamma-chain clones, more than 15% of them seen once, and the ten largest clones take around 38%. Genomic DNA from isolated PBMCs served as the sequencing template. By share, this clone ranks as large. Its antigen is not identified. This CDR3 has 12 residues. V lost 8 bases, J lost 2 bases, and 4 bases stayed unmatched. The TCR was taken from a human donor in good health. The sample taken for sequencing was blood. The chain couples TRGV10 to TRGJ1 or TRGJ2. The J gene comes from matching the DNA to germline here; TCRdb lacks it. TRGV10 is known as an ORF, though its function is uncertain. The CDR3 DNA sequence: TGTGCTGCGTGGGATGATTATTATAAGAAACTCTTT. This translates into CAAWDDYYKKLF.